The rows below give T cell receptor beta chains drawn from one sample of a study of shared clonotypes between healthy human individuals. TCRdb's copy holds only in-frame clones and misses some; the assay was immunoSEQ multiplex PCR. This table holds roughly 2,000,000 clones, about 95% found once. The sample consisted of naive CD8+ T cells sorted from blood. These receptors were collected from a man between 18 and 29 years old in good health. CDR3s include the opening cysteine and the closing phenylalanine or tryptophan. The D gene is left open where the match is weak. Size is stated for part of the rows, as once, few or many counts, or as a class when the clone is expanded.

TRBJ2-1,-,-,TRBV20-1,TGCAGTGCTAGTACACACAATGAGCAGTTCTTC,CSASTHNEQFF
TRBJ1-5,-,-,TRBV7-2,TGTGCCAGCAGCTTAGGAACCCGGGACATCTCACAACAGCCCCAGCATTTT,CASSLGTRDISQQPQHF
TRBJ2-2,TRBD2,-,TRBV18,TGTGCCAGCTCACCGAAGCTAGCGGGTCTCACCGGGGAGCTGTTTTTT,CASSPKLAGLTGELFF
TRBJ1-2,-,-,TRBV6-1,TGTGCCAGCAGCTTGCTTCATCTTGACAGGTCTCACACCTTC,CASSLLHLDRSHTF
TRBJ2-2,TRBD1,-,TRBV10-3,TGTGCCATCAGTGAAGGCACAGGGGGCATCACCGGGGAGCTGTTTTTT,CAISEGTGGITGELFF
TRBJ2-7,-,-,TRBV15,TGTGCCACCAGCAGAGAATCCCGGCCGACCTACGAGCAGTACTTC,CATSRESRPTYEQYF
TRBJ2-7,-,-,TRBV9,TGTGCCAGCAGCGTAGTCGCTGATGCCTACGAGCAGTACTTC,CASSVVADAYEQYF
TRBJ1-2,-,-,TRBV11-2,TGTGCCAGCAGCCCATGGACAGCCTATGGCTACACCTTC,CASSPWTAYGYTF
TRBJ2-2,TRBD2,-,TRBV19,TGTGCCAGTAGGGGACTAGCGGGCGGGACCGGGGAGCTGTTTTTT,CASRGLAGGTGELFF
TRBJ2-7,-,once,TRBV7-6,TGTGCCAGCAGCTCCAACTACGAGCAGTACTTC,CASSSNYEQYF
TRBJ2-3,-,-,TRBV4-2,TGTGCCAGCAGCCAAGAACTAGTCGGCCTCACAGATACGCAGTATTTT,CASSQELVGLTDTQYF
TRBJ2-5,-,-,TRBV29-1,TGCAGCGATCGGGACGGCAAAGAGACCCAGTACTTC,CSDRDGKETQYF
TRBJ2-1,-,-,TRBV11-2,TGTGCCAGCAGCTTAAGTGACTCGGCCTACAATGAGCAGTTCTTC,CASSLSDSAYNEQFF
TRBJ1-4,TRBD1,once,TRBV28,TGTGCCAGCAGTTCCGGACAGGGGCCTGAAAAACTGTTTTTT,CASSSGQGPEKLFF
TRBJ2-5,-,-,TRBV7-9,TGTGCCACCAGGGACCAAGAGACCCAGTACTTC,CATRDQETQYF